These 2 T cell receptor beta chains originate from one sample sequenced in a study of OX40 agonist ivuxolimab in advanced cancers. Repertoires were generated with immunoSEQ multiplex PCR, while TCRdb's copy carries only in-frame clones and drops some. The sample has tens of thousands of clones, around 80% seen once; the top ten hold 15%. The source was CD4+ or CD8+ T cells sorted from blood, collected in a trial of the OX40 agonist ivuxolimab. These receptors all come from an adult with an advanced solid tumor such as melanoma, head and neck, liver or kidney cancer.

The genes are TRBV4-1 and TRBJ2-3; 12 positions match TRBD1. The CDR3 is 17 residues long. Germline CDR1 is MGHRA and CDR2 is YSYEKL. V lost 0 bases and J lost 7; bases outside the gene matches: 8. The CDR3 is CASSQDPGTGGSNTQYF. The DNA for the CDR3 is TGCGCCAGCAGCCAAGACCCTGGGACAGGGGGCTCGAATACGCAGTATTTT.

The genes are TRBV11-2 and TRBJ1-6, with TRBD1 matching 7 bases. This CDR3 contains 16 residues. Germline V gene data show CDR1 as SGHAT and CDR2 as FQNNGV. V shed 1 base, J shed 7 bases, and the junction held 7 bases outside the gene matches. This chain's CDR3 is CASSLAGTAINSPLHF. The CDR3 DNA follows: TGTGCCAGCAGCTTAGCCGGGACAGCGATAAATTCACCCCTCCACTTT.